In its sample, the clone carrying this T cell receptor beta chain was seen a few times. Antigen: not known. A J-beta primer mix and a sample-barcoded 5' primer were used in a second PCR of about 6 to 12 cycles. MiXCR, run by TCRdb on the 5' RACE reads, gives a single entry per CDR3 protein. The repertoire consists of roughly 1.6 million distinct CDR3 sequences, with about 31% occurring once and the leading ten covering around 11%. The entry originates in a study of blood T cells in healthy people across ages. Each sample yielded at least 6 million isolated PBMCs. V was trimmed by 2 bases and J by 8 bases, leaving 13 bases between them. Germline loops: CDR1 LNHNV, CDR2 YYDKDF (reference sequence). The CDR3 has 15 amino acids. Study-wide points: Because donor CMV status was unknown, expanded clonotype changes were possibly confounded.

The chain carries TRBV15 and TRBJ1-6, with D tentatively TRBD1 (6 bases). The TCR comes from a woman aged 30 to 39 in good health. Specimen: blood. The CDR3 loop is CATSRQGRVDSPLHF. The CDR3 DNA sequence: TGTGCCACCAGCAGACAGGGGCGCGTAGATTCACCCCTCCACTTT.